Each of the 9 T cell receptor beta chains below was sequenced from the same sample in a study of T cell repertoires in cytomegalovirus infection. Which antigens these TCRs recognize remains unknown. MiXCR was run by TCRdb on the reads, yielding one entry per CDR3 protein. The sample includes more than 90,000 distinct CDR3 sequences, around a tenth of them seen just once. The material sequenced was PBMCs, sequenced either directly or after in vitro stimulation (not recorded which). The origin of the receptors is a human donor in good health (CMV status not recorded). Some clones in this sample may be carry-over from other donors' samples.

This clonotype was seen at least ten times. The chain carries TRBV7-6 and TRBJ1-2; D gene uncertain. V was shortened by 1 base and J by 7 bases, with 10 bases between the two germline ends. Germline values: CDR1 SGHVS, CDR2 FNYEAQ. CDR3 length: 13 residues. The CDR3 DNA reads TGTGCCAGCAGCTTAGTCCAGCAAGGTGGCTACACCTTC. As protein: CASSLVQQGGYTF.

This clonotype was observed a handful of times. The chain combines TRBV19 with TRBJ1-1; 8 bases align to TRBD1. The CDR3 totals 13 residues. Trimming removed 6 bases from V and 5 bases from J; junction bases left unmatched: 5. Germline CDR1 is LNHDA and CDR2 is SQIVND (reference sequence). The CDR3 is CASRGQAGTEAFF. The CDR3 DNA sequence: TGTGCCAGTAGGGGACAGGCCGGGACTGAAGCTTTCTTT.

At least ten counts were recorded for this clonotype. Here the CDR3 DNA reads TGTGCCAGCAGCTTGTATGGAGCCTACGAGCAGTACTTC. As protein: CASSLYGAYEQYF. The chain links TRBV7-2 to TRBJ2-7; D uncertain. Germline CDR1 SGHTA, CDR2 FQGNSA. V shed 3 bases and J shed 2 bases, with 8 bases lying between them. The CDR3 has 13 amino acids.

The chain has TRBV7-2 and TRBJ2-5; possibly TRBD1 or TRBD2 for D (5 bases each). V shed 2 bases and J shed 4 bases, with 8 bases lying between them. CDR3 length equals 13 residues. The germline V gene encodes CDR1 SGHTA and CDR2 FQGNSA. The CDR3 DNA reads as TGTGCCAGCAGCTTAAGGGACGTAGAGACCCAGTACTTC. Its translation: CASSLRDVETQYF. The full variable domain, completed using reference TRBV7-2 and TRBJ2-5, is GAGVSQSPSNKVTEKGKDVELRCDPISGHTALYWYRQSLGQGLEFLIYFQGNSAPDKSGLPSDRFSAERTGGSVSTLTIQRTQQEDSAVYLCASSLRDVETQYFGPGTRLLVL.

The V call is TRBV7-9, the J call TRBJ1-2; the D gene is possibly TRBD1 (5 bases). V lost 1 base to trimming and J lost 4 bases, with 13 bases between them. Per the germline V gene, CDR1 is SEHNR and CDR2 is FQNEAQ (reference sequence). The CDR3 contains 15 residues. The CDR3 sequence is CASSLVEGSSYGYTF. The CDR3 DNA follows: TGTGCCAGCAGCTTAGTGGAGGGGTCTAGCTATGGCTACACCTTC.

This clonotype showed up just a few times. V gene TRBV19 combines with J gene TRBJ1-1, with a weak D call TRBD1 (5 bases). The germline V and J ends were trimmed by 6 bases and 0 bases, with 17 bases remaining between them. The CDR3 loop spans 16 amino acids. Germline CDR1 is LNHDA and CDR2 is SQIVND (reference sequence). The DNA of the CDR3 is TGTGCCAGTAGCCGAGGACGGGGCTTAATGAACACTGAAGCTTTCTTT. Translating gives CASSRGRGLMNTEAFF.

In this sample, this clonotype turned up many times. V gene TRBV6-6 combines with J gene TRBJ1-6; D not certain. CDR3 length equals 15 residues. With 3 bases removed from V and 5 bases from J, the gap between germline ends came to 11 bases. The germline V gene has CDR1 MNHNY and CDR2 SVGAGI (reference sequence). DNA of the CDR3: TGTGCCAGCAGTTATTGGGAGCAGAATAATTCACCCCTCCACTTT. It is translated as CASSYWEQNNSPLHF.

This clonotype was recorded a few times. This chain connects TRBV2 to TRBJ2-7; D unresolved. V was cut by 0 bases and J by 0 bases, with 6 bases left in between. The CDR3 is made up of 14 amino acids. CDR1 SNHLY and CDR2 FYNNEI come from the germline V gene. The chain's CDR3 is CASSEADISYEQYF. CDR3 bases: TGTGCCAGCAGTGAAGCTGACATCTCCTACGAGCAGTACTTC. The full variable domain, its missing parts supplied by reference TRBV2 and TRBJ2-7, is EPEVTQTPSHQVTQMGQEVILRCVPISNHLYFYWYRQILGQKVEFLVSFYNNEISEKSEIFDDQFSVERPDGSNFTLKIRSTKLEDSAMYFCASSEADISYEQYFGPGTRLTVT.

Many counts were recorded for this clonotype. The chain is built from TRBV7-2 and TRBJ2-6; TRBD1 or TRBD2 may be the D gene (6 bases each). The CDR3 consists of 17 residues. The germline gives CDR1 SGHTA, CDR2 FQGNSA. Trimming took off 3 bases at V and 3 bases at J, with 15 bases between the two ends. For the CDR3, the DNA is TGTGCCAGCAGCTTTCCCCACCGGGGGCTTGGGGCCAACGTCCTGACTTTC. Protein sequence: CASSFPHRGLGANVLTF.